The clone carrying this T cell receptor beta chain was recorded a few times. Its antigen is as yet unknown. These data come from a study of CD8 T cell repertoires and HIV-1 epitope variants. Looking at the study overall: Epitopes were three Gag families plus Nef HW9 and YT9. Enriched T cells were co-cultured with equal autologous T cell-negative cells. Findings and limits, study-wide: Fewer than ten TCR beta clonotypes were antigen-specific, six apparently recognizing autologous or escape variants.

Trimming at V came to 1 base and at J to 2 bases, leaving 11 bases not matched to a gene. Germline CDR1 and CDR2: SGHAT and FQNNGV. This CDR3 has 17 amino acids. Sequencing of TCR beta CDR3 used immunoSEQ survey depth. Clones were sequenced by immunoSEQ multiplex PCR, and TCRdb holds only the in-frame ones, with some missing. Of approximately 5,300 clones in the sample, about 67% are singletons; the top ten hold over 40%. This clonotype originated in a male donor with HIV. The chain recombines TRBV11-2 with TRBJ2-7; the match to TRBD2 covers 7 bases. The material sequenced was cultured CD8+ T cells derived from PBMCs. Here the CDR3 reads CASSLAGRASGTYEQYF. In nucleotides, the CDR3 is TGTGCCAGCAGCTTAGCGGGTAGGGCTAGCGGAACCTACGAGCAGTACTTC.